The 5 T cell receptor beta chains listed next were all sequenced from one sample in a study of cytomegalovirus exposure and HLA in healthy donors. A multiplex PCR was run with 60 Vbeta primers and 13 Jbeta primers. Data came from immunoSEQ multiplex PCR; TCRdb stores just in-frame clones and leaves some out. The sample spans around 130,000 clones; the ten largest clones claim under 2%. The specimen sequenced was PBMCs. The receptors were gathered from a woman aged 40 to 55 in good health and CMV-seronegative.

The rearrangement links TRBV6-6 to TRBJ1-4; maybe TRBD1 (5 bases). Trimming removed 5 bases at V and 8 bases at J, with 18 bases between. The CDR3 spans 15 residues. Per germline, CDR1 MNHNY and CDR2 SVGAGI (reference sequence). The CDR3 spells CASSQDQGLGEKLFF. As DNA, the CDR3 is TGTGCCAGCAGTCAGGATCAGGGTTTGGGCGAAAAACTGTTTTTT.

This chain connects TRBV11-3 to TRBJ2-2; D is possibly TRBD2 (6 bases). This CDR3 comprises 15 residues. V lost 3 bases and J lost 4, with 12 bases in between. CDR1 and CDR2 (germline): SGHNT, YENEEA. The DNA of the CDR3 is TGTGCCAGCAGCTTTGGGAGCGGGTCCACCGGGGAGCTGTTTTTT. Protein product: CASSFGSGSTGELFF.

CDR3 sequence (DNA): TGTGCCAGCAGTCGGGACTTCAATCAGCCCCAGCATTTT. This gives the protein CASSRDFNQPQHF. The chain is built from TRBV27 and TRBJ1-5; D is possibly TRBD1 (5 bases). Germline loops: CDR1 MNHEY, CDR2 SMNVEV (reference sequence). The CDR3 spans 13 residues. Deletions cut 5 bases from V and 3 bases from J, with 8 bases between.

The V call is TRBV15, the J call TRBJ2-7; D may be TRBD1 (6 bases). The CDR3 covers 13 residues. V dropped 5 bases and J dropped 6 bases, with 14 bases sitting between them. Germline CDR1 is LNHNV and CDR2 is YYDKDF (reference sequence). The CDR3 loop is CATSGSKGGEQYF. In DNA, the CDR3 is TGTGCCACCAGCGGAAGCAAAGGGGGCGAGCAGTACTTC. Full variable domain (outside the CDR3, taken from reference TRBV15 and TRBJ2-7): DAMVIQNPRYQVTQFGKPVTLSCSQTLNHNVMYWYQQKSSQAPKLLFHYYDKDFNNEADTPDNFQSRRPNTSFCFLDIRSPGLGDTAMYLCATSGSKGGEQYFGPGTRLTVT.

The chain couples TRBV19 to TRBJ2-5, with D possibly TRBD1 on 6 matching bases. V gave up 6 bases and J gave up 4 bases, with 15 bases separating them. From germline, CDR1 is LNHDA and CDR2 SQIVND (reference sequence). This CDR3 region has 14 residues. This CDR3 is CASSLPGDRETQYF. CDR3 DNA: TGTGCCAGTAGCCTCCCAGGGGACCGAGAGACCCAGTACTTC.